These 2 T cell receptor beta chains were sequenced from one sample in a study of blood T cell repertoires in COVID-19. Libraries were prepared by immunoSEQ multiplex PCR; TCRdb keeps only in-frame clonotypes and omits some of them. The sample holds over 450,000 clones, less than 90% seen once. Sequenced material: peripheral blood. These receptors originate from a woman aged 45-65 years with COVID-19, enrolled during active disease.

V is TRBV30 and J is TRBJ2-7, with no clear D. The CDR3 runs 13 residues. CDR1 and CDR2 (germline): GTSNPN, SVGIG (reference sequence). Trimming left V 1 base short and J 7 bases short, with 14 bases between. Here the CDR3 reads CAWSAFNSPEQYF. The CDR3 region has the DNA TGTGCCTGGAGTGCCTTCAACTCCCCAGAGCAGTACTTC.

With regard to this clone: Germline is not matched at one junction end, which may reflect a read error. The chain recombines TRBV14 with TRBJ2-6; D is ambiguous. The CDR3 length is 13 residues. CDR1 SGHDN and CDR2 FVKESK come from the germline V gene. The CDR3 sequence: CASSQAGANVLTF. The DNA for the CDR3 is TGTGCCAGCAGCCAAGCTGGCGCCAACGTCCTGACTTTC.